This TCR beta chain was profiled in a study of human T cells and chemical hapten exposure. The V end lost 6 bases, the J end lost 0 bases, and 12 bases lay between the germline ends. The V gene's germline CDR1 is SGHVS and CDR2 FQNEAQ. This CDR3 region has 15 residues. The time point denotes: healthy volunteer bleed at 2 weeks. From whole blood left unfractionated, total RNA was extracted. In TCRdb, the RACE reads were re-called with MiXCR into one record per CDR3 protein. Here the sample spans 100,000 to 150,000 distinct CDR3 sequences, around 8.3% being singletons. Sequences were obtained from whole blood. The V call is TRBV7-8, the J call TRBJ1-3, with no clear D. The TCR comes from a male donor in good health. Some clones in this sample may be carry-over from other donors' samples. The CDR3 sequence: CASRLGVSSGNTIYF. The CDR3 DNA reads as TGTGCCAGCAGACTAGGAGTTAGCTCTGGAAACACCATATATTTT.